This TCR beta chain is from a study of shared clonotypes between healthy human individuals. Findings and caveats of the study: Expectations were that clonotype sharing among donors would be affected by sequencing depth.

This clone appeared once. The antigen remains unidentified. Other nucleotide sequences from this sample produce the same CDR3. The input for sorted-subset replicate PCRs was approximately 200 ng DNA, about 29,000 T cell genomes. Only in-frame clones appear in the TCRdb table, and some are missing; sequencing was by immunoSEQ multiplex PCR. The sample lists 2.3 million or so clones, 80% to 95% occurring once. Researchers partitioned CD4+ cells into CD45RA+ naive and CD45RA-negative memory subsets. The CDR3 runs 14 residues. Germline CDR1 SGHNT, CDR2 YYREEE (reference sequence). The ends lost 4 bases at V and 1 base at J; junction bases unmatched: 3.

V and J are TRBV5-4 and TRBJ2-3; 7 positions agree with TRBD1. The sequence came from a man aged 18 to 30 in good health. Some clones in this sample may be carry-over from other donors' samples. Sequencing was carried out using naive CD4+ T cells from PBMCs. Subset in this sample: CD45RA+ positively selected. The CDR3 loop is CASSQGTGTDTQYF. The DNA of the CDR3 is TGTGCCAGCAGCCAAGGGACAGGCACAGATACGCAGTATTTT.